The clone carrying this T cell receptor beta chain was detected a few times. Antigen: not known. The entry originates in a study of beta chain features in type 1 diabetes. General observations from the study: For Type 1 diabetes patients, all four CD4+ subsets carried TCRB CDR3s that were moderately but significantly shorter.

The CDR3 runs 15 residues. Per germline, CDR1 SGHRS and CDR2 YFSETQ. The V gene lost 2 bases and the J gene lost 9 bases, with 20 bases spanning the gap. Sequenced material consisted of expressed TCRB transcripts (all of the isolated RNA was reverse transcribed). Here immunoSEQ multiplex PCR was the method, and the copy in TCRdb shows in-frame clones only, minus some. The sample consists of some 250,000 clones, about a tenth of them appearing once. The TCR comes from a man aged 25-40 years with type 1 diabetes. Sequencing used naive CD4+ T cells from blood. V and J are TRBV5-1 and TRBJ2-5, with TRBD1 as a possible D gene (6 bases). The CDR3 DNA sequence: TGCGCCAGCAGCTTTGTACCCTGGGACATTCCATCCCAGTACTTC. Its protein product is CASSFVPWDIPSQYF.